These 11 T cell receptor beta chains originate from one sample sequenced in a study of T-cell reconstitution after alpha-beta-depleted transplantation in children. Construction of the TCRbeta library involved unique molecular identifiers. TCRdb analysed the PCR reads with MiXCR anew, one entry per CDR3 protein. The data hold under 850,000 distinct CDR3 sequences, with 13% observed a single time. This material consisted of PBMCs, taken before TCRalphabeta/CD19-depleted stem cell transplant. These receptors all come from a girl aged 2 to 10 with congenital amegakaryocytic thrombocytopenia, due to receive a stem cell transplant.

This clonotype was observed a handful of times. V is TRBV7-2 and J is TRBJ2-7, with no clear D. CDR1 and CDR2 from the germline V gene are SGHTA and FQGNSA. The germline V and J ends were trimmed by 1 base and 5 bases, with 9 bases remaining between them. This CDR3 has 13 residues. CDR3 residues: CASSLVLVDEQYF. The CDR3 DNA follows: TGTGCCAGCAGCTTAGTTTTGGTAGACGAGCAGTACTTC.

This clonotype has at least ten counts. The V and J genes are TRBV29-1 and TRBJ2-1; 14 bases line up with TRBD2. CDR1 and CDR2 (germline): SQVTM, ANQGSEA. The CDR3 has 14 amino acids. V shed 7 bases, J shed 6 bases, and the junction held 5 bases outside the gene matches. The CDR3 nucleotides read TGCAGCGCGGGACTAGCGGGAGTCGTCAATGAGCAGTTCTTC. This encodes CSAGLAGVVNEQFF.

The chain employs TRBV4-1 and TRBJ1-5; maybe TRBD1 (5 bases). Trimming removed 5 bases at V and 3 bases at J, with 11 bases between. The CDR3 runs to 14 residues. Germline CDR1 and CDR2: MGHRA and YSYEKL. The chain's CDR3 is CASSVPGNNQPQHF. CDR3 coding DNA: TGCGCCAGCAGCGTCCCAGGGAACAATCAGCCCCAGCATTTT.

This clonotype was detected ten times or more. This chain joins TRBV20-1 and TRBJ1-2; the match to TRBD1 covers 8 bases. CDR1 is DFQATT and CDR2 is SNEGSKA in the germline V gene (reference sequence). The CDR3 spans 15 residues. V lost 3 bases and J lost 3; bases outside the gene matches: 9. The chain's CDR3 is CSASFSGGAHYGYTF. The CDR3 region has the DNA TGCAGTGCTAGTTTTTCAGGGGGCGCCCACTATGGCTACACCTTC.

The chain combines TRBV20-1 with TRBJ2-3; D possibly matches TRBD1 or TRBD2 (6 bases each). The CDR3 runs to 13 residues. Trimming left V 6 bases short and J 3 bases short, with 13 bases between. In germline, CDR1 is DFQATT, CDR2 SNEGSKA (reference sequence). This CDR3 is CSALRGRTDTQYF. The CDR3 region has the DNA TGCAGTGCCCTAAGGGGGAGGACAGATACGCAGTATTTT.

The table lists this clonotype with many counts. The rearrangement links TRBV4-1 to TRBJ2-4; D call uncertain. This CDR3 spans 17 amino acids. Germline CDR1 MGHRA, CDR2 YSYEKL. V was trimmed by 0 bases and J by 1 base, leaving 13 bases between them. This chain's CDR3 is CASSQDNGLVAKNIQYF. In DNA form, the CDR3 reads TGCGCCAGCAGCCAAGATAACGGGTTGGTGGCCAAAAACATTCAGTACTTC.

In its sample, this clonotype was seen many times. The chain uses TRBV29-1 and TRBJ1-1; 9 bases match TRBD1. Germline V gene lookup returns CDR1 SQVTM and CDR2 ANQGSEA. V shed 8 bases and J 8 bases; nucleotides not matched to a gene: 12. The CDR3 runs 13 residues. CDR3 bases: TGCAGCTTCCAACAGGGGGCCTCGTTAGAAGCTTTCTTT. Translated: CSFQQGASLEAFF. Using reference TRBV29-1 and TRBJ1-1 for the parts outside the CDR3, the full variable domain is SAVISQKPSRDICQRGTSLTIQCQVDSQVTMMFWYRQQPGQSLTLIATANQGSEATYESGFVIDKFPISRPNLTFSTLTVSNMSPEDSSIYLCSFQQGASLEAFFGQGTRLTVV.

A few counts support this clonotype. V gene TRBV29-1 combines with J gene TRBJ1-3; weak D call: TRBD1 (6 bases). V was shortened by 7 bases and J by 4 bases, with 8 bases between the two germline ends. Germline CDR1 SQVTM, CDR2 ANQGSEA. The CDR3 loop spans 11 amino acids. The CDR3 loop is CSAGQGNTIYF. CDR3 in DNA: TGCAGCGCTGGACAGGGAAACACCATATATTTT. Together with reference TRBV29-1 and TRBJ1-3, the CDR3 gives the full variable domain: SAVISQKPSRDICQRGTSLTIQCQVDSQVTMMFWYRQQPGQSLTLIATANQGSEATYESGFVIDKFPISRPNLTFSTLTVSNMSPEDSSIYLCSAGQGNTIYFGEGSWLTVV.

This clonotype was observed at least ten times. This chain links TRBV20-1 with TRBJ2-2; TRBD1 might be the D (7 bases). Between the trimmed V and J ends, which lost 6 bases and 1 base, there was a span of 15 bases. This CDR3 has 15 residues. Germline CDR1 DFQATT, CDR2 SNEGSKA (reference sequence). The CDR3 DNA sequence: TGCAGTGCCCCCGTCAGGGGGGAGAACACCGGGGAGCTGTTTTTT. Translated, it gives CSAPVRGENTGELFF.

The chain combines TRBV2 with TRBJ2-7; D uncertain. In germline, CDR1 is SNHLY, CDR2 FYNNEI. This CDR3 is built from 12 residues. The ends were cut back, 8 bases at V and 3 bases at J, with 11 bases in the middle. CDR3 coding DNA: TGTGCCAGCCGAAGCGACAACTACGAGCAGTACTTC. Protein sequence: CASRSDNYEQYF.

The chain has TRBV6-2 or TRBV6-3 and TRBJ2-1; 8 nucleotides align to TRBD2. Germline loops: CDR1 MNHEY, CDR2 SVGEGT. Trimming took 8 bases from V and 4 from J; bases not matched to a gene: 4. The CDR3 loop spans 13 amino acids. In nucleotides, the CDR3 is TGTGCCAGCTTAGCGGGATATTACAATGAGCAGTTCTTC. Translated, it gives CASLAGYYNEQFF.